A selection of T cell receptor beta chains follows, all from one sample in a study of blood T cell repertoires in COVID-19. Here immunoSEQ multiplex PCR was the method, and the copy in TCRdb shows in-frame clones only, minus some. The sample shows 95,000 to 150,000 clones, approximately 80% of them seen only once. The specimen was peripheral blood. The receptors were gathered from a woman between 65 and 79 years old with acute or convalescent COVID-19. The CDR3 runs from the conserved cysteine through the conserved F or W. A D gene is named only where the DNA matches it firmly. Some rows have no size entry. The others give once, few or many, or a class for an expanded clone.

V	D	size	J	DNA	CDR3
TRBV9	TRBD1	.	TRBJ1-6	TGTGCCAGCAGCGCACGGGACAGGGGTAATTCACCCCTCCACTTT	CASSARDRGNSPLHF
TRBV27	.	.	TRBJ2-3	TGTGCCAGCAGTTTAACAGCGGACGCCACAGATACGCAGTATTTT	CASSLTADATDTQYF
TRBV2	TRBD1	.	TRBJ1-2	TGTGCCAGCTCTTCGGACAGGACTAACTATGGCTACACCTTC	CASSSDRTNYGYTF
TRBV10-3	.	.	TRBJ1-6	TGTGCCATCAGTGACCAGGTAAAGAGTGAGCCCCTCCACTTT	CAISDQVKSEPLHF
TRBV7-2	TRBD2	.	TRBJ2-5	TGTGCCAGCACCCTTCCTAGCGGGAGCCAAGAGACCCAGTACTTC	CASTLPSGSQETQYF
TRBV7-2	.	.	TRBJ2-2	TGTGCCAGCAGCTCGCAGCCACAGGGCGGGGAGCTGTTTTTT	CASSSQPQGGELFF
TRBV7-8	TRBD1	.	TRBJ2-2	TGTGCCCATTCGGACTGGACAGGGGGATTTTCGGGCACCGGGGAGCTGTTTTTT	CAHSDWTGGFSGTGELFF
TRBV14	.	.	TRBJ2-5	TGTGCCAGCAGCCAAGTTACGGGGGTGACGGGCCAGTACTTC	CASSQVTGVTGQYF
TRBV7-9	.	.	TRBJ2-1	TGTGCCAGCAGCTTTTATGGGGCAGGTTTAGATGAGCAGTTCTTC	CASSFYGAGLDEQFF
TRBV7-9	.	.	TRBJ1-1	TGTGCCAGCAGACCCCTTGGGGGGGCCACTGAAGCTTTCTTT	CASRPLGGATEAFF
TRBV2	.	.	TRBJ1-2	TGTGCCAGCAGTAATCTAGAGGATGGCTACACCTTC	CASSNLEDGYTF
TRBV14	TRBD2	.	TRBJ2-1	TGTGCCAGCAGCCCTACCCGGCGGGGGGAGCAGTTCTTC	CASSPTRRGEQFF
TRBV2	.	.	TRBJ2-5	TGTGCCAGCAGTGGACTATATGAGTACCCTCAAGAGACCCAGTACTTC	CASSGLYEYPQETQYF
TRBV6-2/TRBV6-3	.	once	TRBJ2-7	TGTGCCAGCAGTTTCGCCCCCGGAAACAGGGTAAAGTACGAGCAGTACTTC	CASSFAPGNRVKYEQYF
TRBV19	.	.	TRBJ1-2	TGTGCCAGTAGTATAGATCGCCTTTCGGGGGATGGGTACGGCTACACCTTC	CASSIDRLSGDGYGYTF
TRBV15	TRBD1	few	TRBJ1-5	TGTGCCGTTGACAGGGGGGAGAGCAATCAGCCCCAGCATTTT	CAVDRGESNQPQHF
TRBV10-2	.	.	TRBJ1-6	TGCGCCAGCAGCCCCGGGGTCAACCTCCACTTT	CASSPGVNLHF
TRBV9	TRBD1	.	TRBJ1-2	TGTGCCAGCAGCGTTTCCAAAGACAGGGGGAACGGCTACACCTTC	CASSVSKDRGNGYTF
TRBV5-1	TRBD1	.	TRBJ2-1	TGCGCCAGCAGCCCTACGACAGGGTCCTACAATGAGCAGTTCTTC	CASSPTTGSYNEQFF
TRBV5-6	.	.	TRBJ1-5	TGTGCCAGCAGCTTGGGAGGGGGAGGGGGCAATCAGCCCCAGCATTTT	CASSLGGGGGNQPQHF
TRBV11-3	.	few	TRBJ1-6	TGTGCCAGCAGCTTGGACGGGATAAGGTCACCCCTCCACTTT	CASSLDGIRSPLHF
TRBV4-2	.	.	TRBJ1-5	TGTGCCAGCAGCCAAGATACCCGGGGCAATCAGCCCCAGCATTTT	CASSQDTRGNQPQHF
TRBV7-9	TRBD1	.	TRBJ1-4	TGTGCCAGCAGCTTGGACAGGGGTAATGAAAAACTGTTTTTT	CASSLDRGNEKLFF
TRBV7-8	.	.	TRBJ1-5	TGTGCCAGCAGCTTATCACTCAATCAGCCCCAGCATTTT	CASSLSLNQPQHF
TRBV19	TRBD2	.	TRBJ2-3	TGTGCCAGTAGTCGACTAGCCCGAGTCCCAAATACGCAGTATTTT	CASSRLARVPNTQYF
TRBV2	.	few	TRBJ1-4	TGTGCCAGCAGTGTAGACAGCCGCCTTACGGTAACTAATGAAAAACTGTTTTTT	CASSVDSRLTVTNEKLFF
TRBV7-9	.	.	TRBJ1-2	TGTGCCAGCAGCACGACTAGTAGGGGCTATGGCTACACCTTC	CASSTTSRGYGYTF
TRBV4-1	.	.	TRBJ1-5	TGCGCCAGCAGCCAGACAACCAATCAGCCCCAGCATTTT	CASSQTTNQPQHF
TRBV6-6	.	.	TRBJ2-5	TGTGCCAGCAGGATACAGGCCATTGAGACCCAGTACTTC	CASRIQAIETQYF